This T cell receptor beta chain was recorded in a study of Ad26.COV2.S vaccination and SARS-CoV-2 variants (dated by TCRdb to 2020 to 2022). About the study as a whole: Vaccine-arm donors were drawn from COV1001, a multicentre, randomized, double-blind, placebo-controlled phase I-IIa trial of Ad26.COV2.S in healthy adults. Ad26.COV2.S was administered intramuscularly at 5 x 10^10 or 1 x 10^11 viral particles, either as a single shot or as two shots given 56 days apart. TCRbeta repertoire sequencing served as the tool for gauging how specific and how broad the SARS-CoV-2-reactive T cell receptors were following Ad26.COV2.S vaccination. The TCR-sequenced set comprised about 30 samples: around 20 Ad26.COV2.S vaccine recipients, 5 placebo recipients and 8 SARS-CoV-2 convalescent individuals. Trial participants were randomized into five groups of five, in which low-dose or high-dose Ad26.COV2.S was given once or twice, or placebo was given on both occasions. Investigators did not know the trial group allocation while performing experiments and assessing outcomes. Study-wide conclusions, independent of this receptor: Comparing responses between vaccine doses or regimens was not something the study was powered to do. According to the authors, total T cell responses may have been underestimated by the TCR breadth and depth analyses. Spike-specific TCR breadth was higher in Ad26.COV2.S recipients than in placebo recipients (P = 0.0014). After vaccination, substantial breadth of spike-specific CD8+ and CD4+ T cell responses was reported. Non-spike TCR breadth was comparable between vaccine and placebo recipients, consistent with the vaccine containing only spike.

Note on this clone: No cognate antigen has been identified for it. No quality values exist for individual bases; no much larger clone is one base distant.

The immunoSEQ Assay was used to sequence TCRbeta CDR3 regions. After extraction, genomic DNA underwent amplification by bias-controlled multiplex PCR, followed by high-throughput sequencing. In the authors' own workflow: To quantify the absolute abundance of each unique TCRbeta CDR3 region, sequences were collapsed and filtered. T cell fraction was estimated by normalization of TCRbeta template counts to usable DNA, with usable DNA being measured through amplification of reference genes present in all nucleated cells. Repertoire TCRs were annotated as SARS-CoV-2-specific when V gene, CDR3 amino acid sequence and J gene were exactly matched to a known reactive TCR set. The reference SARS-CoV-2 TCR set was obtained from MIRA and was filtered for enrichment in COVID-19-positive ImmuneCODE repertoires, whereby public or cross-reactive TCRs were removed. Using the MIRA antigens, annotated TCRs were further analysed by specific ORF or by position within an ORF. Depth was the summed frequency of annotated unique rearrangements, while breadth was defined as annotated unique rearrangements over total unique productive rearrangements. Two-sided Wilcoxon rank-sum tests were used to compare TCR breadth between groups. In TCRdb, the immuneACCESS table is reduced to in-frame sequences with V and J assigned. These tables do not hold every clone; where another copy was compared, an unresolved V gene accounts for under half, and the others remain unexplained. The DNA gave D and trimming, while V, J and clone size come from that table. In this sample the table shows hundreds of thousands of clones, 89% of which occur a single time. The ten top clones hold around 1.4% of the sample.

This specimen's treatment or condition label, per the study, means: 15 to 20 received Ad26.COV2.S at low or high dose, single or two shots; 5 received placebo; per-sample allocation not given. Repertoires of vaccine and placebo recipients were sequenced from samples taken on day 63 after the first injection. Cohort 1b enrolled about two dozen adults aged 18-55 years at a single site in Boston, USA, between 29 July and 7 August 2020. Ad26.COV2.S was a replication-incompetent adenovirus type 26 vector expressing a prefusion-stabilized SARS-CoV-2 spike protein from the original Wuhan strain. The junction carries 12 bases between V and J, which are trimmed by 5 bases and 5 bases respectively. CDR1 SGHTA and CDR2 FQGNSA were looked up in the germline V gene. Spanning cysteine to phenylalanine, the CDR3 consists of 13 amino acids. Of all the DNA, just the CDR3 is kept, 39 bases in frame from base 1.

The receptor comes from a person between 18 and 65 years old who received the Ad26.COV2.S COVID-19 vaccine or a placebo. The receptor chain draws on TRBV7-2 and TRBJ1-1, with the D gene uncertain. The source was peripheral blood, collected in a trial of Ad26.COV2.S vaccine versus placebo. CDR3 protein: CASSTIRSTEAFF. Read as DNA, the sequence is TGTGCCAGCAGCACCATAAGATCGACTGAAGCTTTCTTT.